This entry describes one T cell receptor beta chain. The antigen is not known. The junction departs from germline at one end; a sequencing error may be responsible. The sample originates from a study of tumor-infiltrating lymphocytes in primary liver carcinoma. General observations from the study: Between tumor regions, pairs overlapped more than tumor-adjacent and tumor-blood pairs did. When set against blood, tumors had a significantly higher top-250-clone fraction (p = 0.039). Left bulk and unsorted, the samples did not allow CD4+ and CD8+ repertoires to be compared.

Total RNA (approximately 500 ng) served as template for TCR beta cDNA synthesis primed by a constant-region primer. Slightly modified ARM-PCR served as the procedure for the TCR beta libraries. These libraries came from three rounds of nested multiplex PCR. Forward primers for TRBV1-TRBV30 and a C-beta reverse primer served the first two PCR rounds, at about 10 cycles each. MiXCR was run by TCRdb on the multiplex PCR reads, yielding one entry per CDR3 protein. This table has some 190,000 distinct CDR3 sequences, roughly three fifths appearing once. CDR3 length equals 15 residues. The germline V gene has CDR1 MDHEN and CDR2 SYDVKM. Germline DNA was also extracted, and blood RNA was taken from unsorted whole blood. They drew roughly 4.1 milliliters of peripheral blood before surgery.

Sequencing used peripheral blood. This TCR was sampled from a man in his forties or fifties with primary liver carcinoma and hepatitis B virus infection. The V and J genes are TRBV28 and TRBJ2-7; D call uncertain. The CDR3, as DNA: TGTGCCAGCAGTTTGAACCCCTGGAAGGGCTACGAGCAGTCCTTC. Translated: CASSLNPWKGYEQSF.